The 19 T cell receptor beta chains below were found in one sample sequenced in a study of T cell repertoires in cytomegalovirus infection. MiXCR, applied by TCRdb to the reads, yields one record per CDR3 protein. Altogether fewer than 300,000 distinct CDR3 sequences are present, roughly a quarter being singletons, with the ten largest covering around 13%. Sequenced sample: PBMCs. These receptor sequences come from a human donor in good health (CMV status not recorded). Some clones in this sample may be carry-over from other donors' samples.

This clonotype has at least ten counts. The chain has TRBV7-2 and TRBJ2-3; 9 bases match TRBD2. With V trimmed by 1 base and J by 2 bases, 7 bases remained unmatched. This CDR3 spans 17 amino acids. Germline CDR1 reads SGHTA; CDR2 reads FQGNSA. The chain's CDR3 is CASSLVRLAGNTDTQYF. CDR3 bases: TGTGCCAGCAGCTTAGTACGGCTAGCGGGGAACACAGATACGCAGTATTTT. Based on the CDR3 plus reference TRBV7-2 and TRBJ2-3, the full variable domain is GAGVSQSPSNKVTEKGKDVELRCDPISGHTALYWYRQSLGQGLEFLIYFQGNSAPDKSGLPSDRFSAERTGGSVSTLTIQRTQQEDSAVYLCASSLVRLAGNTDTQYFGPGTRLTVL.

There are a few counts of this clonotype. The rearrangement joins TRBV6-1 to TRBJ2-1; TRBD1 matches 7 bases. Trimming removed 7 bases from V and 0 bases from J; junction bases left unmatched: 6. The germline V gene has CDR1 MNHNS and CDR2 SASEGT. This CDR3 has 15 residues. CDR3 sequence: CASKPGQTSYNEQFF. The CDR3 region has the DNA TGTGCCAGCAAACCGGGACAGACCTCCTACAATGAGCAGTTCTTC.

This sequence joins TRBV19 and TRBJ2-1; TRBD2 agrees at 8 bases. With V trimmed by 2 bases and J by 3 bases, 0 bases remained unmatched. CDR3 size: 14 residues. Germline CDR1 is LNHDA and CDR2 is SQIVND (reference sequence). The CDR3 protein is CASSIRGGYNEQFF. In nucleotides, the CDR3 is TGTGCCAGTAGTATACGGGGGGGCTACAATGAGCAGTTCTTC. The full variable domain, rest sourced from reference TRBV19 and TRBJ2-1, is DGGITQSPKYLFRKEGQNVTLSCEQNLNHDAMYWYRQDPGQGLRLIYYSQIVNDFQKGDIAEGYSVSREKKESFPLTVTSAQKNPTAFYLCASSIRGGYNEQFFGPGTRLTVL.

The CDR3 here is CASSELGPPPYGYTF. The CDR3 DNA follows: TGTGCCAGCAGTGAACTGGGGCCTCCACCCTATGGCTACACCTTC. V and J are TRBV6-1 and TRBJ1-2; D possibly corresponds to TRBD1 (5 bases). The V end was cut by 2 bases, the J end by 4 bases, with 14 bases between. The CDR3 has 15 residues. Germline V CDR1 and CDR2: MNHNS, SASEGT.

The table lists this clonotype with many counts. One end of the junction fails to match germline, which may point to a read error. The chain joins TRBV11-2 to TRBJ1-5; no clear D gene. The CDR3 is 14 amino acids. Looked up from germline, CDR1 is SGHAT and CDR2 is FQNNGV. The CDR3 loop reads CASSLDTGNQPQHF. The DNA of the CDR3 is TGTGCCAGCAGCCTAGACACGGGCAATCAGCCCCAGCATTTT.

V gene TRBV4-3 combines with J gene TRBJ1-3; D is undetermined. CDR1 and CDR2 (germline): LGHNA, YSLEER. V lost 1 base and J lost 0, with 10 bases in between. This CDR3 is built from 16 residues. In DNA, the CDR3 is TGCGCCAGCAGCCAAGTCGGAACCACCTCTGGAAACACCATATATTTT. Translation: CASSQVGTTSGNTIYF.

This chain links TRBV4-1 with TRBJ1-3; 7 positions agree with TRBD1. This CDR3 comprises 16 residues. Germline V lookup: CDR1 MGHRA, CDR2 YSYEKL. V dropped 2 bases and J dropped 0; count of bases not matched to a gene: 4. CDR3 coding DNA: TGCGCCAGCAGCCAACTGGGACAGTACTCTGGAAACACCATATATTTT. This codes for CASSQLGQYSGNTIYF.

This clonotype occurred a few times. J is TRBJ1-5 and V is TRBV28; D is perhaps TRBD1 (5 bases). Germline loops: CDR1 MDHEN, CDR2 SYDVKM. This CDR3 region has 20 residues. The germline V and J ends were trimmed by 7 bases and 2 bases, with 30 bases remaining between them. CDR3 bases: TGTGCCAGCACTCCCGCTTTGGGCAGGGTCTCGGGAATGGGCAATCAGCCCCAGCATTTT. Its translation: CASTPALGRVSGMGNQPQHF. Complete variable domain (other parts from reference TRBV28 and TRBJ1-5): DVKVTQSSRYLVKRTGEKVFLECVQDMDHENMFWYRQDPGLGLRLIYFSYDVKMKEKGDIPEGYSVSREKKERFSLILESASTNQTSMYLCASTPALGRVSGMGNQPQHFGDGTRLSIL.

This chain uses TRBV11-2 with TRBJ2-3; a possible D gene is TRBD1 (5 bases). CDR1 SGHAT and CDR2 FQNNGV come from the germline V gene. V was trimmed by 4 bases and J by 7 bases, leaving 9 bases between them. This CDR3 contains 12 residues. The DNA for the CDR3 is TGTGCCAGCAGCTCACAGGCTAATACGCAGTATTTT. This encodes CASSSQANTQYF. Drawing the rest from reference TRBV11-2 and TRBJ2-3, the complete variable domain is EAGVAQSPRYKIIEKRQSVAFWCNPISGHATLYWYQQILGQGPKLLIQFQNNGVVDDSQLPKDRFSAERLKGVDSTLKIQPAKLEDSAVYLCASSSQANTQYFGPGTRLTVL.

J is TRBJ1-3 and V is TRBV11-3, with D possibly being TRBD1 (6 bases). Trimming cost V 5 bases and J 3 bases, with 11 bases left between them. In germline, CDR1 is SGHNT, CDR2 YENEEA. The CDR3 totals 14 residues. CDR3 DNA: TGTGCCAGCAGCATACAGGGAAGTGGAAACACCATATATTTT. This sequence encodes CASSIQGSGNTIYF.

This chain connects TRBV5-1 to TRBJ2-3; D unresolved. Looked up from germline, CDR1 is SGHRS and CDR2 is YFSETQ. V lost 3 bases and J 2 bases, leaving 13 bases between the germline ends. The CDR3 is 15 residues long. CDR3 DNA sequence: TGCGCCAGCAGCTGGCCTCTAACCACCACAGATACGCAGTATTTT. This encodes CASSWPLTTTDTQYF.

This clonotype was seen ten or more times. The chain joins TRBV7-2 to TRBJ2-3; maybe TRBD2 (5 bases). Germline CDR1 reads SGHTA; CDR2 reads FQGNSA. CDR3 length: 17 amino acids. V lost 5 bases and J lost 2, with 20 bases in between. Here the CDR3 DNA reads TGTGCCAGCAGCCACGGGCGGGCCGGCCGATACACAGATACGCAGTATTTT. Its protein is CASSHGRAGRYTDTQYF.

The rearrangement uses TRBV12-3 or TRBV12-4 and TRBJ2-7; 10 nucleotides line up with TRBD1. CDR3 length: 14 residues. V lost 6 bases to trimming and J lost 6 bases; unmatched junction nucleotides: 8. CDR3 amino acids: CASSPGQGRSEQYF. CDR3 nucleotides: TGTGCCAGCAGCCCGGGACAGGGGCGCTCCGAGCAGTACTTC.

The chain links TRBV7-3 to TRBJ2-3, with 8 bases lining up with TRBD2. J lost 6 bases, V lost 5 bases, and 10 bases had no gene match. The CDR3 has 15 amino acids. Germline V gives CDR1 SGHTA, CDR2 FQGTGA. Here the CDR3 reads CASSPTSARADTQYF. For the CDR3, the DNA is TGTGCCAGCAGCCCGACTAGCGCCAGGGCGGATACGCAGTATTTT.

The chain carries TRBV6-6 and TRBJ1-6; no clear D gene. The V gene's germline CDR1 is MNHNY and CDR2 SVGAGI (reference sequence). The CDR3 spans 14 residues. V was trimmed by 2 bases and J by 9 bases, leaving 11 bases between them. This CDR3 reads CASSYGQVPSPLHF. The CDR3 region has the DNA TGTGCCAGCAGTTACGGCCAGGTCCCTTCACCCCTCCACTTT.

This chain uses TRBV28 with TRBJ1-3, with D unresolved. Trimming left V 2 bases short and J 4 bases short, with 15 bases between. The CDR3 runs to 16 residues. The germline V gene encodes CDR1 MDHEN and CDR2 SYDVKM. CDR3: CASSLKWRAAGNTIYF. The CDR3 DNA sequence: TGTGCCAGCAGTTTAAAGTGGCGAGCTGCCGGAAACACCATATATTTT.

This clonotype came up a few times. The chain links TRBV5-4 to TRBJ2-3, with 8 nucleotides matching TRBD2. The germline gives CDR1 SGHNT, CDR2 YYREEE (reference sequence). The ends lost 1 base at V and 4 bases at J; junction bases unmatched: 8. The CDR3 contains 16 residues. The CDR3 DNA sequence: TGTGCCAGCAGCTTGTTACGGGGGGGGGGAGCAGATACGCAGTATTTT. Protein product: CASSLLRGGGADTQYF.

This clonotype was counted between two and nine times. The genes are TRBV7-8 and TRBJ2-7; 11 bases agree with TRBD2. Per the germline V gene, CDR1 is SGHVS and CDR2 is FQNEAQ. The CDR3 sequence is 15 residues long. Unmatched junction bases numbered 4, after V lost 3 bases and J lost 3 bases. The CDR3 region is CASSLGLAVVYEQYF. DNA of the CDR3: TGTGCCAGCAGCTTGGGACTAGCGGTCGTCTACGAGCAGTACTTC.

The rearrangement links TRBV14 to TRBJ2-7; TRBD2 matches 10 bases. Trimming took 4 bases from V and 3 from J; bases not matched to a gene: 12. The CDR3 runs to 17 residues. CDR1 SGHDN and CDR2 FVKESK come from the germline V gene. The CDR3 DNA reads TGTGCCAGCAGCCCGCAAGCCGGACTAGCGGTTATCTACGAGCAGTACTTC. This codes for CASSPQAGLAVIYEQYF. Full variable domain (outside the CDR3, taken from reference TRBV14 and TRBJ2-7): EAGVTQFPSHSVIEKGQTVTLRCDPISGHDNLYWYRRVMGKEIKFLLHFVKESKQDESGMPNNRFLAERTGGTYSTLKVQPAELEDSGVYFCASSPQAGLAVIYEQYFGPGTRLTVT.